This TCR beta chain was identified in a study of T-cell memory formation after mild COVID-19. Study outcomes and limitations: Pre-infection memory carried some responding clones, suggesting that cross-reactive memory joined.

V was shortened by 3 bases and J by 6 bases, with 15 bases between the two germline ends. The CDR3 is made up of 15 amino acids. The germline V gene has CDR1 MNHEY and CDR2 SVGAGI. The table lists this clonotype with a few counts. Its cognate antigen is unknown. TCRdb redid the calling of the 5' RACE reads with MiXCR, one entry per CDR3 protein. The sample has hundreds of thousands of distinct CDR3 sequences; more than 15% are singletons. The TCR comes from a man younger than 35 who had mild COVID-19 (a few samples of this study predate the infection). Cell type and time point are not known. The material sequenced was PBMCs or a T cell subset sorted from them (not recorded which). The chain employs TRBV6-5 and TRBJ1-5; possibly TRBD1 for D (5 bases). The CDR3 reads CASSYAGVGIQPQHF. In nucleotides, the CDR3 is TGTGCCAGCAGTTATGCGGGGGTTGGGATTCAGCCCCAGCATTTT.